These 10 T cell receptor beta chains were sequenced from one sample in a study of cytomegalovirus exposure and HLA in healthy donors. PCR involved 60 Vbeta and 13 Jbeta primers. TCRdb's copy holds only in-frame clones and misses some; the assay was immunoSEQ multiplex PCR. The data show 150,000 to 200,000 clones, about four fifths seen once. The sequenced sample was PBMCs. These TCRs come from a woman aged 45-59 years in good health and CMV-seropositive.

This chain connects TRBV2 to TRBJ2-7, with 7 bases aligning to TRBD1. The CDR3 is 14 amino acids. Germline V lookup: CDR1 SNHLY, CDR2 FYNNEI. Trimming took 2 bases from V and 3 from J; bases not matched to a gene: 4. The CDR3 coding sequence is TGTGCCAGCAGTGAACAGGGGGAATACTACGAGCAGTACTTC. Translating gives CASSEQGEYYEQYF. Drawing the rest from reference TRBV2 and TRBJ2-7, the complete variable domain is EPEVTQTPSHQVTQMGQEVILRCVPISNHLYFYWYRQILGQKVEFLVSFYNNEISEKSEIFDDQFSVERPDGSNFTLKIRSTKLEDSAMYFCASSEQGEYYEQYFGPGTRLTVT.

This chain connects TRBV28 to TRBJ2-5, with 7 bases aligning to TRBD2. CDR3 length equals 17 residues. The trim removed 6 bases at V and 5 bases at J, leaving 18 bases unmatched. Germline values: CDR1 MDHEN, CDR2 SYDVKM. In nucleotides, the CDR3 is TGTGCCAGCAGAAAGCCCTCGTGGACTAGTTGGTCGGAGACCCAGTACTTC. It is translated as CASRKPSWTSWSETQYF.

This sequence joins TRBV5-6 and TRBJ2-5; the D gene is possibly TRBD1 (5 bases). Germline assignment: CDR1 SGHDT and CDR2 YYEEEE. The ends were cut back, 2 bases at V and 2 bases at J, with 10 bases in the middle. The CDR3 is made up of 14 amino acids. The CDR3 DNA reads TGTGCCAGCAGCTTAACAGGAGCGCAAGAGACCCAGTACTTC. This codes for CASSLTGAQETQYF.

The chain couples TRBV7-2 to TRBJ2-2; 8 bases map to TRBD2. Germline trimming cut 5 bases from V and 5 bases from J; bases unmatched to any gene: 13. CDR3 size: 17 residues. Per germline, CDR1 SGHTA and CDR2 FQGNSA. The CDR3 DNA is TGTGCCAGCAGCCCCGGACTCACTAGCGGTGCTACCGGGGAGCTGTTTTTT. Translating gives CASSPGLTSGATGELFF.

A single count supports this clone. This chain links TRBV5-6 with TRBJ1-1; D is ambiguous. This CDR3 has 16 amino acids. V lost 0 bases and J lost 0, with 12 bases in between. The germline gives CDR1 SGHDT, CDR2 YYEEEE. CDR3 DNA: TGTGCCAGCAGCTTGGCCACGGTCCTACTGAACACTGAAGCTTTCTTT. Translating it yields CASSLATVLLNTEAFF. Using reference TRBV5-6 and TRBJ1-1 for the parts outside the CDR3, the full variable domain is DAGVTQSPTHLIKTRGQQVTLRCSPKSGHDTVSWYQQALGQGPQFIFQYYEEEERQRGNFPDRFSGHQFPNYSSELNVNALLLGDSALYLCASSLATVLLNTEAFFGQGTRLTVV.

V gene TRBV29-1 combines with J gene TRBJ1-2; TRBD1 aligns across 7 bases. The CDR3 runs 15 residues. Germline CDR1 and CDR2: SQVTM and ANQGSEA. The trim removed 4 bases at V and 4 bases at J, leaving 12 bases unmatched. This CDR3 is CSVGQGSHGTYGYTF. Written as DNA, the CDR3 is TGCAGCGTTGGACAGGGTTCCCACGGAACCTATGGCTACACCTTC.

The chain is built from TRBV30 and TRBJ2-7, with TRBD1 identical over 9 bases. CDR1 GTSNPN and CDR2 SVGIG come from the germline V gene (reference sequence). The ends lost 5 bases at V and 3 bases at J; junction bases unmatched: 11. The CDR3 runs to 15 residues. CDR3 amino acids: CAWVPGTGQFYEQYF. In nucleotides, the CDR3 is TGTGCCTGGGTTCCAGGGACAGGGCAGTTCTACGAGCAGTACTTC.

The genes are TRBV9 and TRBJ2-1; 8 nucleotides match TRBD2. This CDR3 has 15 amino acids. The V and J ends lost 4 bases and 9 bases, in that order; junction bases with no gene match: 12. Germline V gene sequence: CDR1 SGDLS, CDR2 YYNGEE. In DNA form, the CDR3 reads TGTGCCAGCAGCACCTCCAGCGGGGGCGGCGGTGAGCAGTTCTTC. The encoded protein is CASSTSSGGGGEQFF. Full variable domain (missing parts from reference TRBV9 and TRBJ2-1): DSGVTQTPKHLITATGQRVTLRCSPRSGDLSVYWYQQSLDQGLQFLIQYYNGEERAKGNILERFSAQQFPDLHSELNLSSLELGDSALYFCASSTSSGGGGEQFFGPGTRLTVL.

J is TRBJ2-7 and V is TRBV7-2; no firm D call. Trimming took off 5 bases at V and 5 bases at J, with 16 bases between the two ends. Germline CDR1 is SGHTA and CDR2 is FQGNSA. The CDR3 covers 14 residues. The CDR3 spells CASSAPPLNNEQYF. The DNA for the CDR3 is TGTGCCAGCAGCGCACCCCCTCTAAATAACGAGCAGTACTTC. Complete variable domain (other parts from reference TRBV7-2 and TRBJ2-7): GAGVSQSPSNKVTEKGKDVELRCDPISGHTALYWYRQSLGQGLEFLIYFQGNSAPDKSGLPSDRFSAERTGGSVSTLTIQRTQQEDSAVYLCASSAPPLNNEQYFGPGTRLTVT.

This chain links TRBV27 with TRBJ2-5; 7 positions agree with TRBD1. In germline, CDR1 is MNHEY, CDR2 SMNVEV (reference sequence). The CDR3 is made up of 13 amino acids. V was pared by 5 bases and J by 5 bases, with 5 bases of the junction left unmatched. Here the CDR3 DNA reads TGTGCCAGCAGTACAGGGGCCTGGGAGACCCAGTACTTC. Translating it yields CASSTGAWETQYF.